The next 15 T cell receptor beta chains were all read from a single sample in a study of T-cell reconstitution after alpha-beta-depleted transplantation in children. The TCRbeta library was prepared with unique molecular identifiers. Using its own MiXCR run on the PCR reads, TCRdb lists one record per CDR3 protein. The sample lists fewer than 250,000 distinct CDR3 sequences, just under 8.5% seen once, with approximately 6% in the top ten. This specimen was PBMCs, mostly from graft donor cells, taken 180 days after TCRalphabeta/CD19-depleted stem cell transplant. The origin of the receptors is a male patient younger than 18 who had a stem cell transplant for acute lymphoblastic leukemia, so the T cells may come from the graft donor.

The table lists this clonotype with many counts. The rearrangement links TRBV10-3 to TRBJ1-5; 7 bases align to TRBD1. Trimming took 11 bases from V and 6 from J; bases not matched to a gene: 13. This CDR3 is built from 14 residues. The germline V gene has CDR1 ENHRY and CDR2 SYGVKD. As DNA, the CDR3 is TGTGCCGTTCAGGGGGAACGGAGTATTCAGCCCCAGCATTTT. Translated: CAVQGERSIQPQHF.

The table lists this clonotype with many counts. CDR3: CASESGTSSYEQYF. The CDR3 nucleotides read TGTGCCAGCGAATCCGGGACTAGTTCCTACGAGCAGTACTTC. This chain joins TRBV28 and TRBJ2-7; 8 positions agree with TRBD2. The CDR3 is 14 residues long. CDR1 and CDR2 from the germline V gene are MDHEN and SYDVKM. After removal of 8 bases from V and 1 base from J, the junction contained 7 bases not matched to a gene.

This clonotype was observed a single time. A read error is possible here, since a much larger clone lies one base away. The V and J genes are TRBV25-1 and TRBJ2-7; D is tentatively TRBD1 or TRBD2 (5 bases each). Per the germline V gene, CDR1 is MGHDK and CDR2 is SYGVNS. This CDR3 spans 12 amino acids. V was trimmed by 11 bases and J by 3 bases, leaving 14 bases between them. The CDR3 region is CAGTGTFYEQYF. CDR3 DNA sequence: TGTGCCGGCACCGGGACCTTCTACGAGCAGTACTTC.

This clonotype occurred many times. This chain links TRBV3-1 with TRBJ1-1, with unresolved D. Trimming removed 6 bases from V and 6 bases from J, with 17 bases in between. Germline-derived CDR1 and CDR2 are LGHDT and YNNKEL (reference sequence). The CDR3 covers 14 residues. In DNA, the CDR3 is TGTGCCAGCAGTCAAACCGGCCCTCGGTCTGAAGCTTTCTTT. The encoded protein is CASSQTGPRSEAFF. Using reference TRBV3-1 and TRBJ1-1 for the parts outside the CDR3, the full variable domain is DTAVSQTPKYLVTQMGNDKSIKCEQNLGHDTMYWYKQDSKKFLKIMFSYNNKELIINETVPNRFSPKSPDKAHLNLHINSLELGDSAVYFCASSQTGPRSEAFFGQGTRLTVV.

This clonotype was seen many times. This sequence joins TRBV27 and TRBJ2-7; tentative D call: TRBD1 (5 bases). With 7 bases removed from V and 0 bases from J, the gap between germline ends came to 10 bases. In germline, CDR1 is MNHEY, CDR2 SMNVEV (reference sequence). The CDR3 runs 13 residues. DNA of the CDR3: TGTGCCAGCACCCCGGACAACTCCTACGAGCAGTACTTC. Its translation is CASTPDNSYEQYF.

This clonotype was observed at least ten times. The rearrangement uses TRBV5-1 and TRBJ1-4, with a weak D call TRBD1 (5 bases). Between the trimmed V and J ends, which lost 4 bases and 0 bases, there was a span of 10 bases. CDR3 length: 15 amino acids. Per germline, CDR1 SGHRS and CDR2 YFSETQ. CDR3 sequence: CASSPTVATNEKLFF. For the CDR3, the DNA is TGCGCCAGCAGCCCGACAGTAGCAACTAATGAAAAACTGTTTTTT.

In this sample, this clonotype turned up a few times. This sequence joins TRBV7-9 and TRBJ2-3; 13 bases are shared with TRBD2. This CDR3 has 16 amino acids. Trimming took 2 bases from V and 13 from J; bases not matched to a gene: 12. CDR1 is SEHNR and CDR2 is FQNEAQ in the germline V gene (reference sequence). The CDR3 nucleotides are TGTGCCAGCAGCTTACCCGCCGGACTAGCGGGAGCCCCTGAGTATTTT. Its protein product is CASSLPAGLAGAPEYF. Full variable domain (missing parts from reference TRBV7-9 and TRBJ2-3): DTGVSQNPRHKITKRGQNVTFRCDPISEHNRLYWYRQTLGQGPEFLTYFQNEAQLEKSRLLSDRFSAERPKGSFSTLEIQRTEQGDSAMYLCASSLPAGLAGAPEYFGPGTRLTVL.

This clonotype was counted at least ten times. The chain is built from TRBV5-1 and TRBJ1-2; 8 positions match TRBD1. Losses at the gene ends were 5 bases for V and 8 bases for J; bases not matched to a gene: 8. Per the germline V gene, CDR1 is SGHRS and CDR2 is YFSETQ. This CDR3 spans 13 amino acids. As DNA, the CDR3 is TGCGCCAGCAGTCCGGACAGGGTGGTCGGCTACACCTTC. Its protein is CASSPDRVVGYTF.

This clonotype showed up many times. The chain joins TRBV7-2 to TRBJ1-2; TRBD1 aligns across 9 bases. J gave up 5 bases and V 5 bases, and 9 bases lay outside the gene matches. In germline, CDR1 is SGHTA, CDR2 FQGNSA. This CDR3 region has 15 residues. The chain's CDR3 is CASSPPSDRGYGYTF. The DNA of the CDR3 is TGTGCCAGCAGCCCCCCATCCGACAGGGGGTATGGCTACACCTTC. The full variable domain, completed using reference TRBV7-2 and TRBJ1-2, is GAGVSQSPSNKVTEKGKDVELRCDPISGHTALYWYRQSLGQGLEFLIYFQGNSAPDKSGLPSDRFSAERTGGSVSTLTIQRTQQEDSAVYLCASSPPSDRGYGYTFGSGTRLTVV.

As DNA, the CDR3 is TGTGCTAGTGGTTTGGTACGACCCTTTGGTAGCAATCAGCCCCAGCATTTT. Amino acid sequence: CASGLVRPFGSNQPQHF. The chain uses TRBV12-5 and TRBJ1-5; D is undetermined. There are 17 residues in the CDR3. Trimming took 0 bases from V and 0 from J, leaving 12 bases between them. Germline CDR1 LGHNT, CDR2 FRNRAP.

This clonotype was counted at least ten times. The gene calls are TRBV20-1 and TRBJ1-4; TRBD1 is a possible D gene (5 bases). This CDR3 has 14 amino acids. In germline, CDR1 is DFQATT, CDR2 SNEGSKA (reference sequence). Deletions cut 5 bases from V and 8 bases from J, with 18 bases between. The CDR3 loop is CSARDLTVREKLFF. The DNA for the CDR3 is TGCAGTGCTCGCGACTTGACAGTACGGGAAAAACTGTTTTTT.

This clonotype was picked up many times. The chain links TRBV4-2 to TRBJ1-1; D not certain. The CDR3 runs 17 residues. CDR1 LGHNA and CDR2 YNFKEQ come from the germline V gene. Between the trimmed V and J ends, which lost 0 bases and 1 base, there was a span of 15 bases. The CDR3 protein is CASSQEGPWLANTEAFF. In nucleotides, the CDR3 is TGTGCCAGCAGCCAAGAGGGCCCTTGGTTGGCGAACACTGAAGCTTTCTTT.

This clonotype was detected many times. V usage is TRBV7-2 and J usage is TRBJ2-6, with D perhaps given as TRBD1 or TRBD2 (5 bases each). This CDR3 contains 15 residues. V was trimmed by 3 bases and J by 0 bases, leaving 6 bases between them. Germline lookup yields CDR1 SGHTA and CDR2 FQGNSA. The CDR3 coding sequence is TGTGCCAGCAGCTTGAGGGGCTCTGGGGCCAACGTCCTGACTTTC. The encoded protein is CASSLRGSGANVLTF.

About this clonotype: This may be a read error: a much more frequent sequence differs by one nucleotide. The final CDR3 position lacks the conserved phenylalanine or tryptophan, pointing to a likely read error. This chain links TRBV5-1 with TRBJ1-2; weak D call: TRBD1 (5 bases). This CDR3 has 17 residues. V was trimmed by 1 base and J by 3 bases, leaving 19 bases between them. Germline V gives CDR1 SGHRS, CDR2 YFSETQ. CDR3 sequence: CASSLTLEGRADYGYTC. CDR3 in DNA: TGCGCCAGCAGCTTGACCCTTGAGGGCAGGGCAGACTATGGCTACACCTGC.

Details on this clonotype: It may be a read error: a sequence one base away is much more abundant. The CDR3 carries no conserved terminal phenylalanine or tryptophan, so it likely arises from a read error. V is TRBV6-5 and J is TRBJ1-2; 8 nucleotides align to TRBD1. Per germline, CDR1 MNHEY and CDR2 SVGAGI. CDR3 size: 14 residues. Trimming at V came to 4 bases and at J to 5 bases, leaving 6 bases not matched to a gene. The CDR3 reads CASSFYRGGYGYTL. DNA for the CDR3: TGTGCCAGCAGTTTCTACAGGGGGGGATATGGCTACACCCTC.